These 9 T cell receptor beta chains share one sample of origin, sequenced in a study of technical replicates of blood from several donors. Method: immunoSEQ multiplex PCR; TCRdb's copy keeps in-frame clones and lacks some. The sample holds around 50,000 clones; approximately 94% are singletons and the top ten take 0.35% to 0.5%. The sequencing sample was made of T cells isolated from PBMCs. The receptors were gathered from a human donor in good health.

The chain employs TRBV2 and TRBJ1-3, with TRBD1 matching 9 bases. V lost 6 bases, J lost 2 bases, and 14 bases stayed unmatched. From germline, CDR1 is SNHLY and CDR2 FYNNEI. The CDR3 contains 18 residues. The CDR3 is CASSRGQGGGGPGNTIYF. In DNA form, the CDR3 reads TGTGCCAGCAGCCGGGGACAGGGAGGCGGAGGACCTGGAAACACCATATATTTT. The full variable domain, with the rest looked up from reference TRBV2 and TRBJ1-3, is EPEVTQTPSHQVTQMGQEVILRCVPISNHLYFYWYRQILGQKVEFLVSFYNNEISEKSEIFDDQFSVERPDGSNFTLKIRSTKLEDSAMYFCASSRGQGGGGPGNTIYFGEGSWLTVV.

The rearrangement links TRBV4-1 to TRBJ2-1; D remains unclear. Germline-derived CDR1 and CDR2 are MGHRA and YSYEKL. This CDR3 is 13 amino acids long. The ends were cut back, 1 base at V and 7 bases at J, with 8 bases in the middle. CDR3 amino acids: CASSQVRRNEQFF. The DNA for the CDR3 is TGCGCCAGCAGCCAAGTGCGCAGGAATGAGCAGTTCTTC.

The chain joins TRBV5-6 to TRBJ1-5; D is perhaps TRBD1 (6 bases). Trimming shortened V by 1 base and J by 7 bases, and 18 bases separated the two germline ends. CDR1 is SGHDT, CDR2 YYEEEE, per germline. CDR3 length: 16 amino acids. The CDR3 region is CASSLRTGSNVQPQHF. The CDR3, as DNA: TGTGCCAGCAGCTTGAGAACAGGGTCTAATGTGCAGCCCCAGCATTTT.

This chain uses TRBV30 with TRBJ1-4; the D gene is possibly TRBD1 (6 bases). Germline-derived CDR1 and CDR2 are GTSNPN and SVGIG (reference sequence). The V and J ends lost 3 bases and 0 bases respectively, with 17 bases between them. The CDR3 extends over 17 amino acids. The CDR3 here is CAWSIGAGDSTNEKLFF. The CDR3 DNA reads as TGTGCCTGGAGCATAGGGGCAGGGGATTCAACTAATGAAAAACTGTTTTTT.

As DNA, the CDR3 is TGTGCCTGGAGTGGACTAGCCAGATTGGGAGAGCAGTACTTC. Amino acids: CAWSGLARLGEQYF. The J gene is TRBJ2-7, the V gene TRBV30; TRBD2 agrees at 7 bases. The CDR3 is made up of 14 amino acids. Germline values: CDR1 GTSNPN, CDR2 SVGIG (reference sequence). J lost 7 bases, V lost 1 base, and 10 bases had no gene match. The full variable domain, in which reference TRBV30 and TRBJ2-7 provide the parts outside the CDR3, is SQTIHQWPATLVQPVGSPLSLECTVEGTSNPNLYWYRQAAGRGLQLLFYSVGIGQISSEVPQNLSASRPQDRQFILSSKKLLLSDSGFYLCAWSGLARLGEQYFGPGTRLTVT.

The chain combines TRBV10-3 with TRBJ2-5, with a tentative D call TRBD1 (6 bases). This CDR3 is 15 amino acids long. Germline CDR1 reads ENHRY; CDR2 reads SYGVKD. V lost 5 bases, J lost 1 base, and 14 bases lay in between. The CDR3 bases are TGTGCCATCAGTTTCCCGGTCAGGGGCCAAGAGACCCAGTACTTC. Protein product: CAISFPVRGQETQYF.

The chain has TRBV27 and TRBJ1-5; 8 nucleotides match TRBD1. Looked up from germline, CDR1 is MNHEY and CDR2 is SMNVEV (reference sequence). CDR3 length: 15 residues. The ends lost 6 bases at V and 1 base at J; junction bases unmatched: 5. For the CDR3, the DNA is TGTGCCAGCAGAGAATCAGGGGGCAGCAATCAGCCCCAGCATTTT. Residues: CASRESGGSNQPQHF.

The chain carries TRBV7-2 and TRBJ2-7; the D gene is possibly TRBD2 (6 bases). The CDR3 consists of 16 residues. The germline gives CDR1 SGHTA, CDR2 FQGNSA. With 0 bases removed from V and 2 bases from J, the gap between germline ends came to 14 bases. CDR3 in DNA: TGTGCCAGCAGCTTAGCGGGGGGAGCCGCTACCTACGAGCAGTACTTC. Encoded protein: CASSLAGGAATYEQYF.

CDR3 protein: CATSRVLAGRNEQFF. The CDR3 region has the DNA TGTGCCACCAGCAGAGTACTAGCGGGGCGCAATGAGCAGTTCTTC. This chain connects TRBV15 to TRBJ2-1; 10 bases line up with TRBD2. Germline-derived CDR1 and CDR2 are LNHNV and YYDKDF (reference sequence). The junction had 3 bases not matched to a gene; V was cut back by 1 base and J by 6 bases. The CDR3 length is 15 residues.